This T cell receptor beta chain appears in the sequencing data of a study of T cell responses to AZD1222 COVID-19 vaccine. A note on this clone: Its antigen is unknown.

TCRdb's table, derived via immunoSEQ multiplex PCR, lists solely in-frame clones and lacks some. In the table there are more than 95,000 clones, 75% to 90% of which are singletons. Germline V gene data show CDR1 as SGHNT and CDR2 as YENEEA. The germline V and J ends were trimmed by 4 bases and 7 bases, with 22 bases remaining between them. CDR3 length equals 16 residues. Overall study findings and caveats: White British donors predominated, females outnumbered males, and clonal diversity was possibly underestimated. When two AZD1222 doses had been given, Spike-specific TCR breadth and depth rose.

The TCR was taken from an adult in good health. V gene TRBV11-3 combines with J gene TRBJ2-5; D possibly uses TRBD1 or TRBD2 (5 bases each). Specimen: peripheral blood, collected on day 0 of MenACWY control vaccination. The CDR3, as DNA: TGTGCCAGCAGCTCCCCCCGGGACGCTTATCTCGGGACCCAGTACTTC. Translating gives CASSSPRDAYLGTQYF. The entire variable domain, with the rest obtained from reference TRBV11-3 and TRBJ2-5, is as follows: EAGVVQSPRYKIIEKKQPVAFWCNPISGHNTLYWYLQNLGQGPELLIRYENEEAVDDSQLPKDRFSAERLKGVDSTLKIQPAELGDSAVYLCASSSPRDAYLGTQYFGPGTRLLVL.